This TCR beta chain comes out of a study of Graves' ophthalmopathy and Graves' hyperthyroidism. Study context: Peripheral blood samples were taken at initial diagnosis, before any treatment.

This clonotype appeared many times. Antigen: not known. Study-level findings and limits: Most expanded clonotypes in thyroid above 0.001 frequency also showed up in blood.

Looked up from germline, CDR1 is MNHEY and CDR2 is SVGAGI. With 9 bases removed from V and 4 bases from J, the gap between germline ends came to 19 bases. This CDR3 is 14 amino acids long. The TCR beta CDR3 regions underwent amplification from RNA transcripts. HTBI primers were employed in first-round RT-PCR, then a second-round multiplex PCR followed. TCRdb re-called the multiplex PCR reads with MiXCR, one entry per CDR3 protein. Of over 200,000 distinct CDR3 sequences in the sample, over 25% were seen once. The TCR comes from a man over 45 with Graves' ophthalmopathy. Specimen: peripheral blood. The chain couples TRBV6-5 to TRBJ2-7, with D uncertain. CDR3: CASKPARGKYEQYF. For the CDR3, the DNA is TGTGCCAGTAAACCGGCGCGTGGGAAGTACGAGCAGTACTTC.